This T cell receptor beta chain was recovered during a study of T cell responses to AZD1222 COVID-19 vaccine. Study-level findings and limits: Donor demographics were predominantly white British with a female majority; clonal diversity may be underestimated.

CDR3 size: 13 residues. Trimming took 5 bases from V and 4 from J; bases not matched to a gene: 2. Per germline, CDR1 SGDLS and CDR2 YYNGEE. The study pooled second doses at about 4 or about 12 weeks. Notes on this clone: The antigen is not known.

Profiling relied on immunoSEQ multiplex PCR, and the TCRdb table lists in-frame clones only, not all of them. The sample carries 110,000 to 150,000 clones, roughly 93% recorded once. This receptor was taken from an adult who received the AZD1222 COVID-19 vaccine. This chain links TRBV9 with TRBJ1-5; 8 bases line up with TRBD1. Sequenced here: peripheral blood, sampled 28 days after the second AZD1222 dose. The DNA for the CDR3 is TGTGCCAGCAGGACAGGGGCTAATCAGCCCCAGCATTTT. Protein sequence: CASRTGANQPQHF.